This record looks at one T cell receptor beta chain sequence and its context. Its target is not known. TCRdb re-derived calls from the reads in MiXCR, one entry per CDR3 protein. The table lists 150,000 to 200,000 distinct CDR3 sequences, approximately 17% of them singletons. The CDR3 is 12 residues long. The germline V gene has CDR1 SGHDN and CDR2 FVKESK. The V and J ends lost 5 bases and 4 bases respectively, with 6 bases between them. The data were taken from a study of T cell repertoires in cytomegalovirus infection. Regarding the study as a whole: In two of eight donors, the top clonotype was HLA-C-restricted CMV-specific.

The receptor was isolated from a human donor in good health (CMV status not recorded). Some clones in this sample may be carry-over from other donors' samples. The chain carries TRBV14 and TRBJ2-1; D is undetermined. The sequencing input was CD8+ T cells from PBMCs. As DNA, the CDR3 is TGTGCCAGCAGCGAGATATACAATGAGCAGTTCTTC. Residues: CASSEIYNEQFF.